The rows below give T cell receptor beta chains drawn from one sample of a study of blood T cell repertoires in COVID-19. The method was immunoSEQ multiplex PCR; TCRdb's version includes in-frame clones alone and lacks a portion of them. Of around 160,000 clones in the sample, 75% to 90% were seen once. Specimen: PBMCs or T cells enriched from blood (not recorded which). The receptor source for this set is a woman between 55 and 75 years old who had recovered from COVID-19. Both conserved end residues are part of each CDR3. D genes are given only for firm matches. Clone size, where shown, is once, few, many, or a class for clones that have expanded.

TRBV10-3	NA	TRBD1	TRBJ1-5	CAITLVGQGGNQPQHF	TGTGCCATCACCCTCGTCGGACAGGGCGGCAATCAGCCCCAGCATTTT
TRBV12-5	few	TRBD1	TRBJ2-3	CASGPGQGPDTQYF	TGTGCTAGTGGTCCTGGACAGGGGCCAGATACGCAGTATTTT
TRBV27	once	NA	TRBJ2-1	CASRPSGSSSYNEQFF	TGTGCCAGCAGACCCTCCGGGAGCAGCTCCTACAATGAGCAGTTCTTC
TRBV28	NA	NA	TRBJ2-1	CASISSPVREQFF	TGTGCCAGCATTTCATCCCCCGTGAGAGAGCAGTTCTTC
TRBV18	few	TRBD1	TRBJ1-6	CASSGQANSPLHF	TGTGCCAGCTCAGGACAGGCCAATTCACCCCTCCACTTT
TRBV15	once	TRBD1	TRBJ1-1	CATSRGTGITEAFF	TGTGCCACCAGCAGAGGGACAGGTATCACTGAAGCTTTCTTT
TRBV5-1	NA	TRBD2	TRBJ2-2	CASSLGRGRANTGELFF	TGCGCCAGCAGCTTGGGTCGCGGGAGAGCTAACACCGGGGAGCTGTTTTTT
TRBV18	NA	NA	TRBJ2-2	CASSPWSANTGELFF	TGTGCCAGCTCGCCCTGGAGCGCGAACACCGGGGAGCTGTTTTTT
TRBV19	NA	TRBD1	TRBJ2-7	CASAPGQGYEQYF	TGTGCCAGCGCTCCGGGACAGGGGTACGAGCAGTACTTC
TRBV18	NA	NA	TRBJ2-3	CASSPTGGSTDTQYF	TGTGCCAGCTCTCCCACGGGGGGCAGCACAGATACGCAGTATTTT
TRBV14	NA	NA	TRBJ1-2	CASSPGSSRQPNYGYTF	TGTGCCAGCAGCCCCGGGTCCTCAAGACAGCCTAACTATGGCTACACCTTC
TRBV5-5	NA	NA	TRBJ2-1	CASSAAGYNEQFF	TGTGCCAGCAGTGCAGCGGGTTACAATGAGCAGTTCTTC
TRBV7-3	NA	NA	TRBJ2-3	CASSRSGGRTSSTDTQYF	TGTGCCAGCAGCCGCTCCGGGGGGCGCACCTCTAGCACAGATACGCAGTATTTT
TRBV12-3/TRBV12-4	NA	NA	TRBJ1-4	CASSLKGEKLFF	TGTGCCAGCAGTCTTAAGGGGGAAAAACTGTTTTTT
TRBV4-2	NA	TRBD2	TRBJ2-5	CASSQGLIAGYQETQYF	TGTGCCAGCAGCCAGGGTCTTATAGCGGGGTACCAAGAGACCCAGTACTTC
TRBV19	NA	NA	TRBJ1-3	CASSPEGYGGNTIYF	TGTGCCAGTAGTCCGGAGGGCTACGGAGGAAACACCATATATTTT
TRBV2	NA	TRBD2	TRBJ2-1	CASRVNLGLAYNEQFF	TGTGCCAGCAGGGTAAATTTGGGACTAGCGTACAATGAGCAGTTCTTC
TRBV10-2	NA	NA	TRBJ1-4	CASSKATNEKLFF	TGCGCCAGCAGTAAAGCGACTAATGAAAAACTGTTTTTT
TRBV5-1	NA	NA	TRBJ2-3	CASSFQGEGTDTQYF	TGCGCCAGCAGCTTTCAAGGGGAGGGCACAGATACGCAGTATTTT
TRBV19	NA	TRBD1	TRBJ2-1	CASSKGTGDNEQFF	TGTGCCAGTAGTAAAGGGACAGGGGACAATGAGCAGTTCTTC
TRBV6-5	NA	NA	TRBJ2-3	CASRTSGDTQYF	TGTGCCAGCAGGACCAGCGGGGATACGCAGTATTTT
TRBV5-4	NA	TRBD1	TRBJ1-1	CASSLGGTGKAFF	TGTGCCAGCAGCTTGGGTGGGACAGGGAAGGCTTTCTTT
TRBV19	NA	TRBD2	TRBJ2-7	CASSSSGYEQYF	TGTGCCAGTAGTTCTAGCGGGTACGAGCAGTACTTC
TRBV24-1	NA	NA	TRBJ1-5	CATSDSGFDQPQHF	TGTGCCACCAGTGATTCAGGGTTCGACCAGCCCCAGCATTTT
TRBV10-3	NA	NA	TRBJ1-6	CAINRDFNSPLHF	TGTGCCATCAACCGGGACTTCAATTCACCCCTCCACTTT
TRBV28	NA	TRBD1	TRBJ1-2	CASTTGEIYGYTF	TGTGCCAGCACCACAGGGGAAATTTATGGCTACACCTTC
TRBV7-3	NA	TRBD1	TRBJ1-2	CASSWTGANYGYTF	TGTGCCAGCAGCTGGACAGGAGCTAACTATGGCTACACCTTC
TRBV9	NA	NA	TRBJ1-2	CASSQQGPYGYTF	TGTGCCAGCAGCCAGCAGGGTCCCTATGGCTACACCTTC
TRBV5-1	NA	TRBD1	TRBJ1-2	CASSFPPGQGFEDGYTF	TGCGCCAGCAGCTTTCCACCGGGACAGGGTTTCGAAGATGGCTACACCTTC
TRBV7-9	NA	NA	TRBJ2-7	CASSHNIREQYF	TGTGCCAGCAGCCACAACATCCGCGAGCAGTACTTC
TRBV7-3	NA	TRBD2	TRBJ2-1	CASSYGLANNEQFF	TGTGCCAGCAGCTATGGACTAGCAAACAATGAGCAGTTCTTC
TRBV5-1	NA	TRBD1	TRBJ1-2	CASSFGQGFGYTF	TGCGCCAGCAGCTTTGGACAGGGCTTTGGCTACACCTTC
TRBV27	NA	NA	TRBJ1-1	CASSLDLGGNTEAFF	TGTGCCAGCAGTCTGGACCTCGGGGGGAACACTGAAGCTTTCTTT
TRBV5-1	NA	NA	TRBJ2-5	CASSLATVEETQYF	TGCGCCAGCAGCTTGGCGACAGTTGAAGAGACCCAGTACTTC
TRBV30	NA	NA	TRBJ1-4	CAWEPGNGSNEKLFF	TGTGCCTGGGAACCAGGGAATGGGTCTAATGAAAAACTGTTTTTT
TRBV6-5	NA	TRBD1	TRBJ1-3	CASSYSGQGAGNTIYF	TGTGCCAGCAGTTACTCGGGACAGGGGGCTGGAAACACCATATATTTT
TRBV11-2	few	TRBD1	TRBJ1-1	CASSLPTGGLSEAFF	TGTGCCAGCAGCTTACCCACAGGGGGCCTTTCTGAAGCTTTCTTT
TRBV6-4	NA	TRBD2	TRBJ2-1	CASSKRLAGLNEQFF	TGTGCCAGCAGTAAAAGACTAGCGGGTCTCAATGAGCAGTTCTTC
TRBV5-1	NA	TRBD2	TRBJ2-1	CASSLGQTSGSYNEQFF	TGCGCCAGCAGCTTGGGACAGACTAGCGGGAGCTACAATGAGCAGTTCTTC
TRBV5-1	NA	NA	TRBJ2-7	CASSEYTRDEQYF	TGCGCCAGCAGCGAATACACTAGAGACGAGCAGTACTTC
TRBV6-5	NA	TRBD2	TRBJ2-3	CASASGSGSEYF	TGTGCCAGCGCTAGCGGGAGTGGGTCCGAGTATTTT
TRBV6-5	NA	TRBD2	TRBJ2-7	CASRIDLAGEQYF	TGTGCCAGCCGGATAGATCTAGCGGGAGAGCAGTACTTC
TRBV11-2	NA	NA	TRBJ2-1	CASSPGVAYNEQFF	TGTGCCAGCAGCCCCGGGGTTGCGTACAATGAGCAGTTCTTC
TRBV15	NA	NA	TRBJ1-5	CATSRDWTQNQPQHF	TGTGCCACCAGCAGAGATTGGACTCAAAATCAGCCCCAGCATTTT
TRBV11-2	once	NA	TRBJ1-1	CASSLGGDYTEAFF	TGTGCCAGCAGCTTAGGCGGGGACTACACTGAAGCTTTCTTT
TRBV27	few	TRBD2	TRBJ2-3	CASSLSPSGSVDTQYF	TGTGCCAGCAGTTTAAGTCCTAGCGGGAGCGTAGATACGCAGTATTTT
TRBV9	NA	NA	TRBJ1-2	CASSEEGRGYTF	TGTGCCAGCAGCGAGGAGGGGAGAGGCTACACCTTC
TRBV9	NA	TRBD2	TRBJ2-1	CASSAGGRAGGRINEQFF	TGTGCCAGCAGCGCCGGAGGTCGGGCGGGGGGGCGCATCAATGAGCAGTTCTTC
TRBV30	NA	TRBD2	TRBJ2-1	CAWILKKASGNNEQFF	TGTGCCTGGATCCTCAAGAAGGCTAGCGGGAACAATGAGCAGTTCTTC